This T cell receptor beta chain was sequenced during a study of patients and donors after allogeneic stem cell transplantation. TCRdb itself ran the RT-PCR reads through MiXCR, one entry per CDR3 protein. The sample lists about 110,000 distinct CDR3 sequences; 35% were seen once. The TCR was taken from a human donor who was either an allogeneic HSCT recipient or a stem cell or donor lymphocyte infusion donor (not recorded which). It is not recorded whose cells these are; they may come from a transplant donor. Sequencing used blood, either unsorted or a sorted T cell fraction (not recorded which).

This chain's CDR3 is CASSRELAGGDEQFF. CDR3 nucleotides: TGTGCCAGCAGCCGAGAACTAGCGGGAGGGGATGAGCAGTTCTTC. This sequence joins TRBV12-3 or TRBV12-4 and TRBJ2-1, with 13 positions matching TRBD2. CDR3 length equals 15 residues. V lost 6 bases to trimming and J lost 8 bases; unmatched junction nucleotides: 7.